These 21 T cell receptor beta chains originate from one sample sequenced in a study of cytomegalovirus exposure and HLA in healthy donors. 60 Vbeta and 13 Jbeta primers were used in PCR. Libraries were prepared by immunoSEQ multiplex PCR; TCRdb keeps only in-frame clonotypes and omits some of them. The sample records about 160,000 clones, about two thirds being singletons. Sequencing was carried out using PBMCs. The receptors come from a young woman in good health and CMV-seronegative.

CDR3 sequence (DNA): TGTGCCAGCAGCCCGGGACTAGCCCTAGAGACCCAGTACTTC. Translated, it gives CASSPGLALETQYF. V gene TRBV14 combines with J gene TRBJ2-5; 9 bases align to TRBD2. The CDR3 loop spans 14 amino acids. Germline V gene lookup returns CDR1 SGHDN and CDR2 FVKESK. V was clipped by 4 bases and J by 4 bases; unmatched bases: 4.

V and J are TRBV19 and TRBJ2-6; 8 bases map to TRBD1. Germline lookup yields CDR1 LNHDA and CDR2 SQIVND (reference sequence). The CDR3 spans 17 residues. Losses at the gene ends were 3 bases for V and 2 bases for J; bases not matched to a gene: 6. CDR3 protein: CASSIPQGATGANVLTF. In nucleotides, the CDR3 is TGTGCCAGTAGTATCCCGCAGGGGGCAACTGGGGCCAACGTCCTGACTTTC. Filled out from reference TRBV19 and TRBJ2-6, the complete variable domain reads DGGITQSPKYLFRKEGQNVTLSCEQNLNHDAMYWYRQDPGQGLRLIYYSQIVNDFQKGDIAEGYSVSREKKESFPLTVTSAQKNPTAFYLCASSIPQGATGANVLTFGAGSRLTVL.

V and J are TRBV6-5 and TRBJ2-2, with a possible D match to TRBD2 (6 bases). V dropped 5 bases and J dropped 7 bases, with 17 bases sitting between them. The germline CDR1 and CDR2 sequences are MNHEY and SVGAGI. The CDR3 covers 15 residues. CDR3: CASSTGTGAIGELFF. CDR3 DNA sequence: TGTGCCAGCAGTACTGGGACTGGAGCTATCGGGGAGCTGTTTTTT.

The V call is TRBV7-9, the J call TRBJ2-1; 11 positions agree with TRBD2. The germline V gene has CDR1 SEHNR and CDR2 FQNEAQ (reference sequence). This CDR3 region has 16 residues. The trim removed 5 bases at V and 7 bases at J, leaving 10 bases unmatched. The CDR3 protein is CASSPLSGRAGNEQFF. DNA of the CDR3: TGTGCCAGCAGCCCCCTTAGCGGGAGGGCCGGGAATGAGCAGTTCTTC.

The rearrangement joins TRBV9 to TRBJ2-1; 12 positions match TRBD1. CDR3 length: 18 amino acids. After removal of 0 bases from V and 8 bases from J, the junction contained 12 bases not matched to a gene. Per germline, CDR1 SGDLS and CDR2 YYNGEE. For the CDR3, the DNA is TGTGCCAGCAGCGTAGCTCTGGGGGGGGACAGGGGGCGGCATGAGCAGTTCTTC. Its protein product is CASSVALGGDRGRHEQFF.

This clone is a singleton in its sample. This chain uses TRBV7-2 with TRBJ1-4; no clear D. The V gene lost 1 base and the J gene lost 4 bases, with 10 bases spanning the gap. The CDR3 length is 15 residues. Germline-derived CDR1 and CDR2 are SGHTA and FQGNSA. CDR3 in amino acids: CASSLERSYNEKLFF. CDR3 DNA: TGTGCCAGCAGCTTAGAGCGCAGCTATAATGAAAAACTGTTTTTT.

This chain joins TRBV6-5 and TRBJ2-3; TRBD2 might be the D (7 bases). V lost 5 bases to trimming and J lost 6 bases, with 12 bases between them. The germline V gene encodes CDR1 MNHEY and CDR2 SVGAGI. The CDR3 is 13 amino acids. In DNA form, the CDR3 reads TGTGCCAGCAGTCACGGGGGGCCGGATACGCAGTATTTT. Translating gives CASSHGGPDTQYF.

J is TRBJ2-5 and V is TRBV16; D gene unclear. Germline CDR1 KGHSY, CDR2 FQNENV. The V end lost 1 base, the J end lost 5 bases, and 8 bases lay between the germline ends. This CDR3 spans 13 amino acids. The CDR3 loop is CASSQYEWETQYF. CDR3 nucleotide sequence: TGTGCCAGCAGCCAATACGAGTGGGAGACCCAGTACTTC.

This clone was seen only a few times. This CDR3 reads CASSQETGSNQPQHF. CDR3 DNA: TGTGCCAGCAGCCAGGAGACAGGTAGCAATCAGCCCCAGCATTTT. This chain joins TRBV4-2 and TRBJ1-5, with D maybe TRBD1 (6 bases). V shed 3 bases and J shed 0 bases, with 9 bases lying between them. This CDR3 is built from 15 residues. Germline V gives CDR1 LGHNA, CDR2 YNFKEQ.

V gene TRBV19 combines with J gene TRBJ2-7; maybe TRBD1 (5 bases). The V end lost 1 base, the J end lost 4 bases, and 8 bases lay between the germline ends. The CDR3 has 13 residues. Germline loops: CDR1 LNHDA, CDR2 SQIVND (reference sequence). Here the CDR3 reads CASSIGQQYEQYF. Written as DNA, the CDR3 is TGTGCCAGTAGTATAGGACAGCAATACGAGCAGTACTTC.

This clone was detected only a few times. The chain links TRBV30 to TRBJ2-5; D gene uncertain. There are 14 residues in the CDR3. Trimming pared 1 base from V and 1 base from J, leaving 10 bases between. The germline V gene has CDR1 GTSNPN and CDR2 SVGIG (reference sequence). CDR3 nucleotides: TGTGCCTGGAGTGCTTTCGACACCCAAGAGACCCAGTACTTC. Translating gives CAWSAFDTQETQYF.

The J gene is TRBJ2-1, the V gene TRBV30; D might be TRBD1 (6 bases). Germline V lookup: CDR1 GTSNPN, CDR2 SVGIG (reference sequence). CDR3 size: 14 residues. Trimming cost V 3 bases and J 4 bases, with 13 bases left between them. The CDR3 DNA reads TGTGCCTGGAGCTCGACAGGAACTTACAATGAGCAGTTCTTC. This encodes CAWSSTGTYNEQFF.

The chain carries TRBV2 and TRBJ2-7, with D possibly being TRBD1 (5 bases). This CDR3 contains 14 residues. Trimming left V 8 bases short and J 3 bases short, with 17 bases between. Per germline, CDR1 SNHLY and CDR2 FYNNEI. CDR3 in DNA: TGTGCCAGCGGGGCCCAAAGGACAAACTACGAGCAGTACTTC. This sequence encodes CASGAQRTNYEQYF.

The rearrangement joins TRBV7-9 to TRBJ2-7; 14 bases agree with TRBD2. V gave up 4 bases and J gave up 5 bases; unmatched junction bases: 7. The length of the CDR3 is 16 residues. The germline CDR1 and CDR2 sequences are SEHNR and FQNEAQ (reference sequence). The CDR3 nucleotides are TGTGCCAGCAGCTCCAAAAGGGGACTAGCGGGAGACGAGCAGTACTTC. Amino acid sequence: CASSSKRGLAGDEQYF. The full variable domain, in which reference TRBV7-9 and TRBJ2-7 provide the parts outside the CDR3, is DTGVSQNPRHKITKRGQNVTFRCDPISEHNRLYWYRQTLGQGPEFLTYFQNEAQLEKSRLLSDRFSAERPKGSFSTLEIQRTEQGDSAMYLCASSSKRGLAGDEQYFGPGTRLTVT.

This clone was observed once. This sequence joins TRBV6-6 and TRBJ2-5, with D tentatively TRBD1 (6 bases). The assigned J gene may be wrong: the sequence end matches TRBJ2-7 better. CDR3 size: 13 residues. The V gene's germline CDR1 is MNHNY and CDR2 SVGAGI (reference sequence). The CDR3 DNA is TGTGCCAGCAGTCAGGGGCAGGGCGACGAGCAGTACTTC. This translates into CASSQGQGDEQYF.

The chain couples TRBV15 to TRBJ2-1, with a weak D call TRBD2 (6 bases). The CDR3 loop spans 15 amino acids. The germline V gene has CDR1 LNHNV and CDR2 YYDKDF (reference sequence). Between the trimmed V and J ends, which lost 0 bases and 8 bases, there was a span of 14 bases. DNA of the CDR3: TGTGCCACCAGCAGAGATCGGAGGGAGGTAGATGAGCAGTTCTTC. It is translated as CATSRDRREVDEQFF.

V and J are TRBV2 and TRBJ2-1, with 8 nucleotides matching TRBD2. Trimming removed 7 bases from V and 4 bases from J; junction bases left unmatched: 6. Germline V gives CDR1 SNHLY, CDR2 FYNNEI. CDR3 length: 14 residues. CDR3: CASTGTRAYNEQFF. Written as DNA, the CDR3 is TGTGCCAGCACAGGGACTAGGGCTTACAATGAGCAGTTCTTC.

The CDR3 here is CATSRRTTGGHGYTF. The CDR3 coding sequence is TGTGCCACCAGCAGAAGAACTACAGGAGGGCATGGCTACACCTTC. The V call is TRBV15, the J call TRBJ1-2, with D possibly being TRBD1 (5 bases). The CDR3 contains 15 residues. V was shortened by 2 bases and J by 6 bases, with 16 bases between the two germline ends. Germline V lookup: CDR1 LNHNV, CDR2 YYDKDF (reference sequence).

V gene TRBV19 combines with J gene TRBJ1-1; a weak D match, TRBD1 (6 bases). This CDR3 has 15 amino acids. In germline, CDR1 is LNHDA, CDR2 SQIVND (reference sequence). The V end was cut by 5 bases, the J end by 5 bases, with 18 bases between. DNA of the CDR3: TGTGCCAGTAGTCCCTATACGACAGGTCGGACTGAAGCTTTCTTT. Translated, it gives CASSPYTTGRTEAFF.

This clone was counted between two and nine times. The chain combines TRBV28 with TRBJ2-5, with 7 positions matching TRBD1. Germline V gene lookup returns CDR1 MDHEN and CDR2 SYDVKM. The junction had 9 bases not matched to a gene; V was cut back by 5 bases and J by 6 bases. CDR3 length: 14 amino acids. CDR3 nucleotide sequence: TGTGCCAGCAGTACGGCAGGGGGTGTGAAGACCCAGTACTTC. Its translation is CASSTAGGVKTQYF.

This chain links TRBV4-2 with TRBJ2-2, with D possibly being TRBD1 (6 bases). The CDR3 has 12 residues. Germline loops: CDR1 LGHNA, CDR2 YNFKEQ. Trimming shortened V by 5 bases and J by 6 bases, and 7 bases separated the two germline ends. The chain's CDR3 is CASSTGPGELFF. The CDR3 DNA reads TGTGCCAGCAGCACAGGGCCCGGGGAGCTGTTTTTT.